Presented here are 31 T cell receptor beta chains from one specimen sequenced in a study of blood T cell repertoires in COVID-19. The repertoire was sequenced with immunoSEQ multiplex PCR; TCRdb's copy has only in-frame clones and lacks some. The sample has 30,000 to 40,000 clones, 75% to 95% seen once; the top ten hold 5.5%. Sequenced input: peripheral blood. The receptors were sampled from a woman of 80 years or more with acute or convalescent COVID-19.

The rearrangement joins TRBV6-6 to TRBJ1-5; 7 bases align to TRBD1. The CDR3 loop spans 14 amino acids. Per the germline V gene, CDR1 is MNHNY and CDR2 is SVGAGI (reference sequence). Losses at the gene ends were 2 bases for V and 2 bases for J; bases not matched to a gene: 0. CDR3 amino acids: CASSYTGGNQPQHF. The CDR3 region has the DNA TGTGCCAGCAGTTACACAGGGGGCAATCAGCCCCAGCATTTT.

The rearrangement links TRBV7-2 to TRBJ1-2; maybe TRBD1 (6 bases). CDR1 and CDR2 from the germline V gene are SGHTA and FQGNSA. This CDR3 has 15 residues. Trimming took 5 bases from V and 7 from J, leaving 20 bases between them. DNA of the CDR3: TGTGCCAGCAGCCAGTTCGGGGGGGGCCGAGGTGGCTACACCTTC. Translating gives CASSQFGGGRGGYTF.

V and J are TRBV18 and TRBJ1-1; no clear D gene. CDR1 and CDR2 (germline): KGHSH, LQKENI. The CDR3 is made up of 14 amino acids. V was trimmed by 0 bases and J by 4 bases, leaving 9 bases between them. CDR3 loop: CASSPPPEGTEAFF. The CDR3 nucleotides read TGTGCCAGCTCACCACCCCCAGAGGGCACTGAAGCTTTCTTT.

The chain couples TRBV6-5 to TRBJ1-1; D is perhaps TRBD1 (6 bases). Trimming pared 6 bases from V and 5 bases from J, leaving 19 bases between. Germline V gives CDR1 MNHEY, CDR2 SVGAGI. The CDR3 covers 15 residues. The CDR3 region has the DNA TGTGCCAGCAGCCAACCTCCTCACAGGGCTACTGAAGCTTTCTTT. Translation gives CASSQPPHRATEAFF.

The CDR3 DNA reads as TGCGCCAGCAGCTTGGGTGCGGGGAACTCCTACAATGAGCAGTTCTTC. Its translation: CASSLGAGNSYNEQFF. The rearrangement uses TRBV5-1 and TRBJ2-1, with D maybe TRBD2 (6 bases). CDR1 and CDR2 from the germline V gene are SGHRS and YFSETQ. This CDR3 is 16 amino acids long. Trimming cost V 0 bases and J 0 bases, with 10 bases left between them.

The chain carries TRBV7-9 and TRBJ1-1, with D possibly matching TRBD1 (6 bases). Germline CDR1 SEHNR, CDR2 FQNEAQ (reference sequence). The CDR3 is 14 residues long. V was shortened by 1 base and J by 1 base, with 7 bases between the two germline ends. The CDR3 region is CASSLGGGNTEAFF. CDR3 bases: TGTGCCAGCAGCTTAGGAGGGGGGAACACTGAAGCTTTCTTT.

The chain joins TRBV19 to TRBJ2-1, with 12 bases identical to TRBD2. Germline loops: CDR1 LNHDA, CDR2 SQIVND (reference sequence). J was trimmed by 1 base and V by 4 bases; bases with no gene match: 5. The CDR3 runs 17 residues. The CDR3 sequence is CASSRSSGGESYNEQFF. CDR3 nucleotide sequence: TGTGCCAGTAGTAGGTCTAGCGGGGGGGAATCCTACAATGAGCAGTTCTTC. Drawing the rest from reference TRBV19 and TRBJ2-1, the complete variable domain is DGGITQSPKYLFRKEGQNVTLSCEQNLNHDAMYWYRQDPGQGLRLIYYSQIVNDFQKGDIAEGYSVSREKKESFPLTVTSAQKNPTAFYLCASSRSSGGESYNEQFFGPGTRLTVL.

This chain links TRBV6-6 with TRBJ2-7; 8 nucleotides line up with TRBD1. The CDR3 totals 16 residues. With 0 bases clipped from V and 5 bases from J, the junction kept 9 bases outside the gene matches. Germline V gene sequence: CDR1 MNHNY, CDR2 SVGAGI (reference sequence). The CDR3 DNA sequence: TGTGCCAGCAGTTACTCGACAGGGGCGTTGACTCACGAGCAGTACTTC. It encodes CASSYSTGALTHEQYF.

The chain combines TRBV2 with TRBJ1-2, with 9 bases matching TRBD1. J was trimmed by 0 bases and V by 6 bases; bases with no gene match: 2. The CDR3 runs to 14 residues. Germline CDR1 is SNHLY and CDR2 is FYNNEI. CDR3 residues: CASSGTGSNYGYTF. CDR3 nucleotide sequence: TGTGCCAGCAGCGGGACAGGGTCTAACTATGGCTACACCTTC.

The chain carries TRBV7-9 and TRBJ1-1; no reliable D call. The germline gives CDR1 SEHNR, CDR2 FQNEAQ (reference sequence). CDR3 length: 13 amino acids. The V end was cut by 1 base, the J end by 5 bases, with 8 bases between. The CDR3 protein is CASSLEAGTEAFF. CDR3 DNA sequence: TGTGCCAGCAGCTTAGAGGCGGGTACTGAAGCTTTCTTT. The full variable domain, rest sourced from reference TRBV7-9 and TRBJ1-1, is DTGVSQNPRHKITKRGQNVTFRCDPISEHNRLYWYRQTLGQGPEFLTYFQNEAQLEKSRLLSDRFSAERPKGSFSTLEIQRTEQGDSAMYLCASSLEAGTEAFFGQGTRLTVV.

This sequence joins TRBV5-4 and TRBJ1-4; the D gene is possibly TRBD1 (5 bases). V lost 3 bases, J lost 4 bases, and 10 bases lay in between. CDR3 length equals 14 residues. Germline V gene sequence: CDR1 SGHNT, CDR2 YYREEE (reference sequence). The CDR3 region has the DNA TGTGCCAGCAGCTCATTACAGGATAATGAAAAACTGTTTTTT. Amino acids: CASSSLQDNEKLFF. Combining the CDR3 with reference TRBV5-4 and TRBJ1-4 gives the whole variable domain ETGVTQSPTHLIKTRGQQVTLRCSSQSGHNTVSWYQQALGQGPQFIFQYYREEENGRGNFPPRFSGLQFPNYSSELNVNALELDDSALYLCASSSLQDNEKLFFGSGTQLSVL.

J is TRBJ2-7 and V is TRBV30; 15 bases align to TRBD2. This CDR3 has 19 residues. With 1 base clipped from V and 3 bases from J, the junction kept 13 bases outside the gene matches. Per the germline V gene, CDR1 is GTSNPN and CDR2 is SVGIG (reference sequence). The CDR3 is CAWSGTSGGAVQAYYEQYF. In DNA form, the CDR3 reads TGTGCCTGGAGTGGGACTAGCGGGGGGGCCGTGCAGGCGTACTACGAGCAGTACTTC.

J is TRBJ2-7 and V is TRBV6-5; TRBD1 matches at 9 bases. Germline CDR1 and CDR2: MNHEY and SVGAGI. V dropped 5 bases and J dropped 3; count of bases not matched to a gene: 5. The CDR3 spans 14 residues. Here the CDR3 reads CASSRTGENYEQYF. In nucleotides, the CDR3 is TGTGCCAGCAGTCGGACAGGGGAGAACTACGAGCAGTACTTC.

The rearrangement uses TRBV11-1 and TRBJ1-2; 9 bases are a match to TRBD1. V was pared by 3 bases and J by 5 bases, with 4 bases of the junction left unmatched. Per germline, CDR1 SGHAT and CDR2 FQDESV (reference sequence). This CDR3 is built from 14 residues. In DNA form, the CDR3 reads TGTGCCAGCAGCTTTGACAGGGGGTCGTATGGCTACACCTTC. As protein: CASSFDRGSYGYTF.

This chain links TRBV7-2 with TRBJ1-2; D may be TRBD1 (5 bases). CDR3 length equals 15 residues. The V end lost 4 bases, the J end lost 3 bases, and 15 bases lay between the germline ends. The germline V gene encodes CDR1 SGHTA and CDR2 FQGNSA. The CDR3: CASSWRQPQDYGYTF. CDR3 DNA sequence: TGTGCCAGCAGCTGGAGACAGCCTCAGGACTATGGCTACACCTTC.

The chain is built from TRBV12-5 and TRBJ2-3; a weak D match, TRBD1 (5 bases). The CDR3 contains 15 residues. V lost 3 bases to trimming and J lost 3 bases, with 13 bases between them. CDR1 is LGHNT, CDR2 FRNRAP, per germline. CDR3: CASGLGAPGTDTQYF. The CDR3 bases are TGTGCTAGTGGTTTAGGGGCCCCAGGGACAGATACGCAGTATTTT. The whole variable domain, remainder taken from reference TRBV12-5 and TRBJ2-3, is DARVTQTPRHKVTEMGQEVTMRCQPILGHNTVFWYRQTMMQGLELLAYFRNRAPLDDSGMPKDRFSAEMPDATLATLKIQPSEPRDSAVYFCASGLGAPGTDTQYFGPGTRLTVL.

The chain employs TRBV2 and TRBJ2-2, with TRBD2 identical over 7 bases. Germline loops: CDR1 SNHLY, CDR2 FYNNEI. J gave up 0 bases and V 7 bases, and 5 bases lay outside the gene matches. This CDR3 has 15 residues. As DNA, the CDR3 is TGTGCCAGCACCGAAGGACTAGCGAACACCGGGGAGCTGTTTTTT. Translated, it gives CASTEGLANTGELFF.

CDR3: CASSPRLAGGANEQFF. The CDR3 coding sequence is TGTGCCAGCAGTCCGAGACTAGCGGGGGGGGCCAATGAGCAGTTCTTC. The chain has TRBV27 and TRBJ2-1; 14 bases are shared with TRBD2. The CDR3 consists of 16 residues. Germline V gene sequence: CDR1 MNHEY, CDR2 SMNVEV (reference sequence). V lost 5 bases and J lost 6; bases outside the gene matches: 6.

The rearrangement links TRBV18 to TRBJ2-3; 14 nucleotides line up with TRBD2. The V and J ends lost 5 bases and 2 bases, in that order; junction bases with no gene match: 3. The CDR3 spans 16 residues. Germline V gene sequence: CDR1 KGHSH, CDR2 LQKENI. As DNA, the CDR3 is TGTGCCAGCTCAACGGGACTAGCGGGGGTCACAGATACGCAGTATTTT. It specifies CASSTGLAGVTDTQYF.

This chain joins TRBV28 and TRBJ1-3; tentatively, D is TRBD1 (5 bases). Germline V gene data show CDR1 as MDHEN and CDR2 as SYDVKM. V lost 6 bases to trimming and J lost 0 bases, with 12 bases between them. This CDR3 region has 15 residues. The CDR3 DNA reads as TGTGCCAGCAGATTAGGGACTGTCTCTGGAAACACCATATATTTT. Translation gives CASRLGTVSGNTIYF.

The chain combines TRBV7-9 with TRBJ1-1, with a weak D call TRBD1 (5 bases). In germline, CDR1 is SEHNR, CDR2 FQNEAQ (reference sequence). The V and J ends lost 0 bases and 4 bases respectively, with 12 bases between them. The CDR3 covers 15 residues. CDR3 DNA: TGTGCCAGCAGCTTAGCGCTTGCAGGGCCCACTGAAGCTTTCTTT. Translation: CASSLALAGPTEAFF.

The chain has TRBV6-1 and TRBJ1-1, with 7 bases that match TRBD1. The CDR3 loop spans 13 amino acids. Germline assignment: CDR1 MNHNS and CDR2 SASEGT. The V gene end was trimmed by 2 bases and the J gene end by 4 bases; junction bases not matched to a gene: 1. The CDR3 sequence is CASSESGGTEAFF. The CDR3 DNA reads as TGTGCCAGCAGTGAATCAGGGGGCACTGAAGCTTTCTTT.

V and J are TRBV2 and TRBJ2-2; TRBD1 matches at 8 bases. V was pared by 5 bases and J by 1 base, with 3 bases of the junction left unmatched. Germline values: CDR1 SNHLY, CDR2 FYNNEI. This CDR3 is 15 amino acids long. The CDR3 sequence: CASSYGQGNTGELFF. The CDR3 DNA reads TGTGCCAGCAGTTACGGACAGGGGAACACCGGGGAGCTGTTTTTT.

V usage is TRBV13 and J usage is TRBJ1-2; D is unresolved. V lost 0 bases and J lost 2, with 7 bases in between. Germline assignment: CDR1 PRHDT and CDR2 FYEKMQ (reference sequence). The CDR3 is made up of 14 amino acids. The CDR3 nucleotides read TGTGCCAGCAGCTTAGGACAAAGAAACTATGGCTACACCTTC. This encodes CASSLGQRNYGYTF.

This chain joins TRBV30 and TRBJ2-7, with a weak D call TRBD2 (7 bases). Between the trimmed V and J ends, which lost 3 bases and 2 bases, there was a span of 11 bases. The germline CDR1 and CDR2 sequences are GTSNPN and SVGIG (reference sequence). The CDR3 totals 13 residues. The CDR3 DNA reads TGTGCCTGGAGAAGGGGGGGCCCCTACGAGCAGTACTTC. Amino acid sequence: CAWRRGGPYEQYF.

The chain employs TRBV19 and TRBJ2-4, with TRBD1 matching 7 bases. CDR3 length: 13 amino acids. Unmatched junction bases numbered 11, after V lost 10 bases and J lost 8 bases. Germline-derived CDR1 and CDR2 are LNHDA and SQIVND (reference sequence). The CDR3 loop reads CATSQTGSDIQYF. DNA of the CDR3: TGTGCCACCAGCCAGACAGGGTCGGACATTCAGTACTTC.

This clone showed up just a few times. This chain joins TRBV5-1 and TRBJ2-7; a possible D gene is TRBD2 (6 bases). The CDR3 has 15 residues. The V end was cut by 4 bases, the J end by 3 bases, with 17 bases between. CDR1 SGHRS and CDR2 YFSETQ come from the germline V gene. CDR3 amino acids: CASSPGDSTHYEQYF. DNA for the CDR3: TGCGCCAGCAGCCCGGGGGACTCAACCCACTACGAGCAGTACTTC.

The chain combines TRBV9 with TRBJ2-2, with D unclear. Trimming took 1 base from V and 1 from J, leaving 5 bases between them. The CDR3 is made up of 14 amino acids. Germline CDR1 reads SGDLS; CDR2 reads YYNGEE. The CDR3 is CASSVLLNTGELFF. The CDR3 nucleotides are TGTGCCAGCAGCGTACTGTTGAACACCGGGGAGCTGTTTTTT.

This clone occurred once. CDR3 nucleotides: TGCAGCGTCATGACAGGGGGCAACTATGGCTACACCTTC. It specifies CSVMTGGNYGYTF. The chain couples TRBV29-1 to TRBJ1-2; 10 nucleotides agree with TRBD1. This CDR3 is 13 amino acids long. The germline V gene has CDR1 SQVTM and CDR2 ANQGSEA. V trimming: 6 bases; J trimming: 2 bases; junction bases outside the gene matches: 3.

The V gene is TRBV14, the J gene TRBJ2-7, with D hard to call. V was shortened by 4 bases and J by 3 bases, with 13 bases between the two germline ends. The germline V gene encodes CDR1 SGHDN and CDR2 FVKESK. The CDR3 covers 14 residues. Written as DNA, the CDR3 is TGTGCCAGCAGCCCCGGCGGCCTAATCTACGAGCAGTACTTC. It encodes CASSPGGLIYEQYF.

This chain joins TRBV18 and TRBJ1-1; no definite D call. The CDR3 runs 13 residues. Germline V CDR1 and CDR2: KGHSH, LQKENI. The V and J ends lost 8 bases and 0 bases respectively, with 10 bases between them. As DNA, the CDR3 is TGTGCCAGCGCCCGGGAAATGAACACTGAAGCTTTCTTT. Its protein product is CASAREMNTEAFF.